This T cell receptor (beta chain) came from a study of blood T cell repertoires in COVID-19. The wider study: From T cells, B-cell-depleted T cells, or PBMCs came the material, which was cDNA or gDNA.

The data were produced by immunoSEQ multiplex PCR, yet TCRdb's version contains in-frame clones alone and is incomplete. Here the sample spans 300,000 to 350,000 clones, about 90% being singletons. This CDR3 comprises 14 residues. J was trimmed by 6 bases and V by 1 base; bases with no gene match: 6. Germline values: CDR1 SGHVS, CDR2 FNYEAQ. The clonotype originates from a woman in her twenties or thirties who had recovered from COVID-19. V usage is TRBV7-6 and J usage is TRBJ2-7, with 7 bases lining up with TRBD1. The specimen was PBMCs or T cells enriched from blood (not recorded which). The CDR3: CASSLDGTVPEQYF. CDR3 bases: TGTGCCAGCAGCTTAGATGGGACAGTACCCGAGCAGTACTTC.